The 18 T cell receptor beta chains below come from one sample, sequenced in a study of blood T cell repertoires in COVID-19 (dated by TCRdb to 2018 to 2020). Library preparation employed the immunoSEQ multiplex PCR assay. The table was pulled from immuneACCESS by TCRdb, which kept in-frame rearrangements only. Such tables lose some clones; where checked, under half of the loss comes from unresolved V genes, and the rest has no known cause. The sample table records about 120,000 clones; about 79% of these occur just once. The ten largest clonotypes hold approximately 2.5% of the sample. The sequenced sample was peripheral blood. The receptors were sampled from a man aged 65 to 79 with acute or convalescent COVID-19.

The chain has TRBV4-3 and TRBJ1-2; 7 positions match TRBD1. This CDR3 is built from 15 residues. From germline, CDR1 is LGHNA and CDR2 YSLEER. Unmatched junction bases numbered 8, after V lost 0 bases and J lost 7 bases. The CDR3 sequence: CASSQDPVRQGGYTF. In nucleotides, the CDR3 is TGCGCCAGCAGCCAAGATCCTGTCAGACAGGGTGGCTACACCTTC.

This clone was recorded once. This rearrangement joins TRBV7-2 to TRBJ2-5; D unresolved. Germline V gene sequence: CDR1 SGHTA, CDR2 FQGNSA. This CDR3 is built from 13 residues. V was trimmed by 3 bases and J by 2 bases, leaving 7 bases between them. For the CDR3, the DNA is TGTGCCAGCAGCTTTTACGGGCAAGAGACCCAGTACTTC. Protein product: CASSFYGQETQYF. The full variable domain, completed using reference TRBV7-2 and TRBJ2-5, is GAGVSQSPSNKVTEKGKDVELRCDPISGHTALYWYRQSLGQGLEFLIYFQGNSAPDKSGLPSDRFSAERTGGSVSTLTIQRTQQEDSAVYLCASSFYGQETQYFGPGTRLLVL.

This clone has just a few counts. The V and J genes are TRBV12-2 and TRBJ2-7; TRBD2, the table's D call, was not compared with the DNA. TRBV12-2 counts as a pseudogene. The CDR3 loop spans 14 amino acids. CDR3 DNA: TGTGCAAGTCGCCCATGCGGGGGAATTGACGAGCAGTACTTC. This codes for CASRPCGGIDEQYF.

Concerning this clone: One junction end disagrees with the germline gene, perhaps due to a read error. The V call is TRBV24-1, the J call TRBJ2-7, with TRBD1 matching over 7 bases. The CDR3 is 16 amino acids. Germline assignment: CDR1 KGHDR and CDR2 SFDVKD. CDR3 protein: CATSDLAPGQTDFFSF. The CDR3 coding sequence is TGTGCCACCAGTGATTTAGCGCCGGGACAGACCGATTTTTTTTCCTTC.

The chain links TRBV11-3 to TRBJ1-1, with D perhaps matching TRBD1 (6 bases). CDR1 and CDR2 (germline): SGHNT, YENEEA. V was clipped by 5 bases and J by 3 bases, with 16 bases between them. The CDR3 covers 15 residues. The chain's CDR3 is CASSEQGGVDTEAFF. In nucleotides, the CDR3 is TGTGCCAGCAGCGAACAGGGTGGAGTTGACACTGAAGCTTTCTTT.

Of note for this clone: One end of the junction varies from germline; a read error may be responsible. This chain connects TRBV7-7 to TRBJ2-1, with D maybe TRBD1 (6 bases). This CDR3 is 14 amino acids long. The germline V gene encodes CDR1 SSHAT and CDR2 FNYEAQ (reference sequence). The CDR3 here is CASSLVQGSNEQFF. CDR3 bases: TGTGCTAGCAGCTTAGTCCAGGGGAGCAATGAGCAGTTCTTC.

This chain joins TRBV4-1 and TRBJ1-5; weak D call: TRBD1 (5 bases). The germline V gene encodes CDR1 MGHRA and CDR2 YSYEKL. The V and J ends lost 0 bases and 7 bases respectively, with 7 bases between them. The CDR3 sequence is 13 residues long. The CDR3 spells CASSQEGGQPQHF. The CDR3 nucleotides are TGCGCCAGCAGCCAAGAGGGGGGGCAGCCCCAGCATTTT.

The V call is TRBV5-1, the J call TRBJ1-1; 10 positions agree with TRBD1. In germline, CDR1 is SGHRS, CDR2 YFSETQ. The CDR3 covers 15 residues. Unmatched junction bases numbered 6, after V lost 4 bases and J lost 3 bases. Here the CDR3 DNA reads TGCGCCAGCAGCGTACAGACAGGGGGCTACACTGAAGCTTTCTTT. Amino acids: CASSVQTGGYTEAFF. Filled out from reference TRBV5-1 and TRBJ1-1, the complete variable domain reads KAGVTQTPRYLIKTRGQQVTLSCSPISGHRSVSWYQQTPGQGLQFLFEYFSETQRNKGNFPGRFSGRQFSNSRSEMNVSTLELGDSALYLCASSVQTGGYTEAFFGQGTRLTVV.

J is TRBJ1-1 and V is TRBV18; 7 bases map to TRBD1. This CDR3 is 15 amino acids long. Germline values: CDR1 KGHSH, CDR2 LQKENI. The trim removed 8 bases at V and 1 base at J, leaving 10 bases unmatched. CDR3 in amino acids: CASNEQGQGNTEAFF. The CDR3 region has the DNA TGTGCCAGCAACGAACAGGGGCAGGGGAACACTGAAGCTTTCTTT.

The genes are TRBV19 and TRBJ1-3; maybe TRBD1 (6 bases). The V and J ends lost 7 bases and 0 bases respectively, with 16 bases between them. The CDR3 totals 16 residues. Germline V gene sequence: CDR1 LNHDA, CDR2 SQIVND (reference sequence). Here the CDR3 DNA reads TGTGCCAGTATCCCGGACAGATTCCTCTCTGGAAACACCATATATTTT. Translating it yields CASIPDRFLSGNTIYF.

This chain joins TRBV19 and TRBJ1-2; the match to TRBD1 covers 12 bases. There are 15 residues in the CDR3. Germline V gene data show CDR1 as LNHDA and CDR2 as SQIVND (reference sequence). V trimming: 3 bases; J trimming: 7 bases; junction bases outside the gene matches: 6. The CDR3 coding sequence is TGTGCCAGTAGTATTCCGGGACAGGGGGCAGGTGGCTACACCTTC. This translates into CASSIPGQGAGGYTF. Together with reference TRBV19 and TRBJ1-2, the CDR3 gives the full variable domain: DGGITQSPKYLFRKEGQNVTLSCEQNLNHDAMYWYRQDPGQGLRLIYYSQIVNDFQKGDIAEGYSVSREKKESFPLTVTSAQKNPTAFYLCASSIPGQGAGGYTFGSGTRLTVV.

The chain employs TRBV15 and TRBJ1-5; 7 bases fit TRBD1. With V trimmed by 3 bases and J by 4 bases, 9 bases remained unmatched. CDR3 length equals 16 residues. Germline V gives CDR1 LNHNV, CDR2 YYDKDF (reference sequence). The CDR3 reads CATSSRTGALNQPQHF. Written as DNA, the CDR3 is TGTGCCACCAGCAGTCGGACAGGAGCTCTTAATCAGCCCCAGCATTTT.

The chain joins TRBV11-3 to TRBJ2-7, with D unclear. Trimming cost V 6 bases and J 2 bases, with 20 bases left between them. Germline V CDR1 and CDR2: SGHNT, YENEEA. The CDR3 length is 16 residues. The CDR3 nucleotides are TGTGCCAGCAGTCGTCAGTCCGGGTTGACCACCTACGAGCAGTACTTC. Encoded protein: CASSRQSGLTTYEQYF.

The chain recombines TRBV3-1 (or the pseudogene TRBV3-2) with TRBJ2-5; the D is unclear. The CDR3 runs 13 residues. Deletions cut 0 bases from V and 7 bases from J, with 9 bases between. Germline lookup yields CDR1 LGHDT and CDR2 YNNKEL (reference sequence). DNA for the CDR3: TGTGCCAGCAGCCAAGATCGAGCAGGGACCCAGTACTTC. This encodes CASSQDRAGTQYF.

The chain uses TRBV2 and TRBJ1-2; 8 bases are shared with TRBD1. CDR3 size: 16 residues. The V segment lost 5 bases and the J segment 2 bases; nucleotides outside the gene matches: 10. Germline lookup yields CDR1 SNHLY and CDR2 FYNNEI. This CDR3 reads CASSMRGQANNYGYTF. The CDR3 coding sequence is TGTGCCAGCAGTATGCGGGGACAGGCAAACAACTATGGCTACACCTTC.

The J gene is TRBJ1-2, the V gene TRBV29-1; 8 positions match TRBD1. The CDR3 contains 12 residues. The ends lost 8 bases at V and 8 bases at J; junction bases unmatched: 10. Per the germline V gene, CDR1 is SQVTM and CDR2 is ANQGSEA. The CDR3: CSFGQGEGGYTF. The CDR3 region has the DNA TGCAGCTTCGGACAGGGAGAGGGAGGCTACACCTTC.

This rearrangement joins TRBV7-3 to TRBJ2-2; 12 bases agree with TRBD2. The CDR3 extends over 18 amino acids. The V and J ends lost 5 bases and 0 bases, in that order; junction bases with no gene match: 7. Germline CDR1 SGHTA, CDR2 FQGTGA. Here the CDR3 reads CASSTGTSGFANTGELFF. Written as DNA, the CDR3 is TGTGCCAGCAGCACCGGGACTAGCGGGTTCGCGAACACCGGGGAGCTGTTTTTT.

This chain uses TRBV12-3 or TRBV12-4 with TRBJ1-3, with D unresolved. CDR3 length equals 13 residues. V was cut by 9 bases and J by 0 bases, with 9 bases left in between. The CDR3 sequence is CASRRSSGNTIYF. Here the CDR3 DNA reads TGTGCCAGTCGACGGAGCTCTGGAAACACCATATATTTT.